This T cell receptor beta chain comes out of a study of shared clonotypes between healthy human individuals. Study information: Samples came from a couple of female and a few male donors aged 18 to 49. Study-wide points: The four-donor shared clonotypes exceeded non-shared clonotypes in generation probability, with non-shared ones scoring lower. An effect of sequencing depth on clonotype sharing among donors was expected.

The donor population consisted of healthy HIV-negative adults with no recent acute infections or vaccinations. Germline CDR1 and CDR2: LGHNA and YNFKEQ. Trimming took 0 bases from V and 5 from J, leaving 13 bases between them. The CDR3 runs 15 residues. Profiled with immunoSEQ multiplex PCR; TCRdb holds only in-frame clones, not every one. The sample consists of over a million clones, roughly 80% of them appearing once. About this clone itself: Its matching antigen is unknown.

The chain carries TRBV4-2 and TRBJ1-1, with D uncertain. Sequencing was carried out using memory CD4+ T cells sorted from blood. Subset noted: CD45RA-negative fraction. The origin of this receptor is a young man in good health. As DNA, the CDR3 is TGTGCCAGCAGCCAAGATCTGCCCCTCTCGACTGAAGCTTTCTTT. Translation gives CASSQDLPLSTEAFF.